The present T cell receptor beta chain was sequenced within a study of technical replicates of blood from a handful of donors. V shed 0 bases and J 8 bases; nucleotides not matched to a gene: 9. Germline loops: CDR1 MNHEY, CDR2 SVGAGI. The CDR3 sequence is 16 residues long. TCRdb keeps only in-frame clones here, not all; method: immunoSEQ multiplex PCR. Here the sample spans 65,000 to 95,000 clones, approximately 96% being singletons. The gene calls are TRBV6-5 and TRBJ2-1; 8 nucleotides agree with TRBD2. The material sequenced was T cells isolated from PBMCs. The sequence was collected from a human donor in good health. The CDR3 DNA follows: TGTGCCAGCAGTTACTCGAGGGGACTAGTCAACGATGAGCAGTTCTTC. It translates to CASSYSRGLVNDEQFF.